This entry is about one T cell receptor beta chain. The antigen is not known. The data were taken from a study of T cell responses to AZD1222 COVID-19 vaccine. Study-level results: Sampling that yielded the repertoires occurred only after the peak T cell response. Spike-specific TCR depth and breadth grew after two AZD1222 doses. Reportedly, nearly half of unique spike TCRs recognized epitopes outside B.1.351/B.1.1.7 mutations.

TCRdb's copy holds only in-frame clones and misses some; the assay was immunoSEQ multiplex PCR. The repertoire includes 150,000 to 200,000 clones, roughly 92% of them detected once, and 1.7% sits in the top ten. The source of this sequence is an adult who received the AZD1222 COVID-19 vaccine. The specimen was peripheral blood, collected 28 days after the second AZD1222 dose.

In DNA, the CDR3 is TGTGCCAGTAGCTTCAGAGGGGGAGCTTTCTTT. This encodes CASSFRGGAFF. J is TRBJ1-1 and V is TRBV19, with D maybe TRBD1 (6 bases). Trimming removed 6 bases from V and 10 bases from J, with 12 bases in between. Germline V gene sequence: CDR1 LNHDA, CDR2 SQIVND (reference sequence). The CDR3 runs 11 residues.